The 23 T cell receptor beta chains in this list originate from one sample, sequenced in a study of Ad26.COV2.S vaccination and SARS-CoV-2 variants. Sequencing used immunoSEQ multiplex PCR; TCRdb keeps in-frame clones, though not all of them. Altogether around 300,000 clones are present, approximately 90% being singletons, with the ten largest covering around 6.6%. Treatment described: approximately 18 received Ad26.COV2.S at low or high dose, single or two shots; five or six received placebo; per-sample allocation not given. At day 63 after the first vaccine or placebo injection, samples were drawn. The starting material was peripheral blood, obtained in a trial of Ad26.COV2.S vaccine versus placebo. Source of these receptors: a person between 18 and 59 years old who received the Ad26.COV2.S COVID-19 vaccine or a placebo.

The chain is built from TRBV15 and TRBJ2-1, with 9 bases lining up with TRBD1. Germline lookup yields CDR1 LNHNV and CDR2 YYDKDF (reference sequence). This CDR3 is 15 amino acids long. With 4 bases clipped from V and 6 bases from J, the junction kept 7 bases outside the gene matches. The CDR3, as DNA: TGTGCCACCAGCATACCGGGACAGGGTGTCAATGAGCAGTTCTTC. Protein sequence: CATSIPGQGVNEQFF.

This chain joins TRBV6-1 and TRBJ1-6; D might be TRBD1 (6 bases). The CDR3 consists of 15 residues. CDR1 is MNHNS and CDR2 is SASEGT in the germline V gene. With 2 bases removed from V and 7 bases from J, the gap between germline ends came to 12 bases. CDR3 residues: CASSETRGVNSPLHF. The DNA for the CDR3 is TGTGCCAGCAGTGAAACCAGGGGTGTCAATTCACCCCTCCACTTT.

V is TRBV24-1 and J is TRBJ2-3, with unresolved D. The CDR3 is 14 amino acids. V gave up 4 bases and J gave up 5 bases, with 12 bases separating them. Looked up from germline, CDR1 is KGHDR and CDR2 is SFDVKD. DNA for the CDR3: TGTGCCACCAGTGACCCGGGCCGCCTAGATACGCAGTATTTT. Its translation is CATSDPGRLDTQYF.

The V and J genes are TRBV28 and TRBJ2-7, with D perhaps TRBD1 (7 bases). The V end was cut by 1 base, the J end by 5 bases, with 21 bases between. The CDR3 has 17 amino acids. Germline V lookup: CDR1 MDHEN, CDR2 SYDVKM. CDR3 loop: CASSLSLTGDGTDEQYF. CDR3 coding DNA: TGTGCCAGCAGTTTATCCCTAACAGGGGATGGGACTGACGAGCAGTACTTC.

This clone was picked up a small number of times. The rearrangement links TRBV7-9 to TRBJ1-6; TRBD1 agrees at 7 bases. The CDR3 runs to 14 residues. Germline assignment: CDR1 SEHNR and CDR2 FQNEAQ (reference sequence). V trimming: 5 bases; J trimming: 6 bases; junction bases outside the gene matches: 4. The CDR3 sequence: CASSQTGRNSPLHF. As DNA, the CDR3 is TGTGCCAGCAGCCAGACAGGGCGTAATTCACCCCTCCACTTT.

This chain connects TRBV15 to TRBJ2-1; 9 bases match TRBD2. The CDR3 length is 18 residues. With V trimmed by 0 bases and J by 7 bases, 13 bases remained unmatched. Germline CDR1 LNHNV, CDR2 YYDKDF (reference sequence). The CDR3 coding sequence is TGTGCCACCAGCAGAGATAGGAGTAGCGGGAGATATTCGAATGAGCAGTTCTTC. It codes for CATSRDRSSGRYSNEQFF.

The chain uses TRBV18 and TRBJ1-1, with D possibly matching TRBD1 (6 bases). The CDR3 extends over 13 amino acids. CDR1 and CDR2 from the germline V gene are KGHSH and LQKENI. V was shortened by 2 bases and J by 5 bases, with 9 bases between the two germline ends. CDR3 coding DNA: TGTGCCAGCTCACCAAAAGGGGGGACTGAAGCTTTCTTT. This sequence encodes CASSPKGGTEAFF.

The V gene is TRBV7-3, the J gene TRBJ1-5; 10 bases map to TRBD1. J gave up 4 bases and V 5 bases, and 5 bases lay outside the gene matches. Germline values: CDR1 SGHTA, CDR2 FQGTGA. The CDR3 extends over 15 amino acids. The CDR3 loop is CASSPGTGVNQPQHF. In nucleotides, the CDR3 is TGTGCCAGCAGCCCAGGGACAGGGGTAAATCAGCCCCAGCATTTT.

J is TRBJ2-7 and V is TRBV6-5; 11 bases line up with TRBD2. After removal of 2 bases from V and 4 bases from J, the junction contained 1 base not matched to a gene. Per germline, CDR1 MNHEY and CDR2 SVGAGI. The CDR3 totals 14 residues. The CDR3 here is CASSYGTSGYEQYF. In DNA form, the CDR3 reads TGTGCCAGCAGTTACGGGACTAGCGGATACGAGCAGTACTTC.

The genes are TRBV21-1 and TRBJ2-7; TRBD2 is the table's D call, not checked against the DNA. TRBV21-1 is shown as a pseudogene. The CDR3 is 17 residues long. In nucleotides, the CDR3 is TGTGCCAGCAGCAAAGGGTTTGCAGCGGGAGTTCCGCGGGAGCAGTACTTC. Residues: CASSKGFAAGVPREQYF.

The gene calls are TRBV18 and TRBJ1-4; 8 bases are shared with TRBD1. J lost 0 bases, V lost 3 bases, and 3 bases had no gene match. Looked up from germline, CDR1 is KGHSH and CDR2 is LQKENI. The CDR3 covers 16 residues. The DNA for the CDR3 is TGTGCCAGCTCACCGGGACAGGTTGCAACTAATGAAAAACTGTTTTTT. This translates into CASSPGQVATNEKLFF.

This rearrangement joins TRBV30 to TRBJ1-6, with 7 bases matching TRBD1. Germline V gene sequence: CDR1 GTSNPN, CDR2 SVGIG (reference sequence). This CDR3 has 14 amino acids. The ends lost 7 bases at V and 5 bases at J; junction bases unmatched: 8. This chain's CDR3 is CASDAGQHNSPLHF. As DNA, the CDR3 is TGTGCCTCAGATGCGGGACAGCATAATTCACCCCTCCACTTT.

The chain uses TRBV5-1 and TRBJ2-7, with a possible D match to TRBD2 (6 bases). Germline CDR1 is SGHRS and CDR2 is YFSETQ. The CDR3 totals 16 residues. V was cut by 0 bases and J by 3 bases, with 16 bases left in between. This CDR3 is CASSLVDGSGYYEQYF. Written as DNA, the CDR3 is TGCGCCAGCAGCTTGGTCGACGGGAGTGGCTACTACGAGCAGTACTTC. Using reference TRBV5-1 and TRBJ2-7 for the parts outside the CDR3, the full variable domain is KAGVTQTPRYLIKTRGQQVTLSCSPISGHRSVSWYQQTPGQGLQFLFEYFSETQRNKGNFPGRFSGRQFSNSRSEMNVSTLELGDSALYLCASSLVDGSGYYEQYFGPGTRLTVT.

In its sample, this clone was seen once. The gene calls are TRBV11-2 and TRBJ2-5, with 8 bases identical to TRBD1. Germline CDR1 reads SGHAT; CDR2 reads FQNNGV. This CDR3 region has 16 residues. J lost 5 bases, V lost 1 base, and 9 bases had no gene match. The CDR3 region has the DNA TGTGCCAGCAGCTTAGTCGCGGGACAGGTGGGGGAGACCCAGTACTTC. Its translation is CASSLVAGQVGETQYF. Complete variable domain (other parts from reference TRBV11-2 and TRBJ2-5): EAGVAQSPRYKIIEKRQSVAFWCNPISGHATLYWYQQILGQGPKLLIQFQNNGVVDDSQLPKDRFSAERLKGVDSTLKIQPAKLEDSAVYLCASSLVAGQVGETQYFGPGTRLLVL.

The chain links TRBV7-9 to TRBJ1-5, with D perhaps matching TRBD1 (5 bases). The CDR3 totals 16 residues. Germline CDR1 reads SEHNR; CDR2 reads FQNEAQ (reference sequence). V was shortened by 5 bases and J by 4 bases, with 18 bases between the two germline ends. The CDR3 sequence is CASSGPGQGGNQPQHF. For the CDR3, the DNA is TGTGCCAGCAGCGGCCCGGGGCAGGGTGGAAATCAGCCCCAGCATTTT.

The chain recombines TRBV5-1 with TRBJ2-2; 8 nucleotides align to TRBD1. Trimming took 3 bases from V and 3 from J; bases not matched to a gene: 4. CDR1 and CDR2 from the germline V gene are SGHRS and YFSETQ. This CDR3 is built from 15 residues. As DNA, the CDR3 is TGCGCCAGCAGCTGGGGACAGGCGGACACCGGGGAGCTGTTTTTT. Translating gives CASSWGQADTGELFF.

This sequence joins TRBV5-1 and TRBJ2-7, with D possibly being TRBD1 (7 bases). Germline V gene lookup returns CDR1 SGHRS and CDR2 YFSETQ. V dropped 5 bases and J dropped 4 bases, with 19 bases sitting between them. This CDR3 region has 15 residues. DNA for the CDR3: TGCGCCAGCAGTTCCGAACCGACAGGGAGGTACGAGCAGTACTTC. This gives the protein CASSSEPTGRYEQYF.

The V and J genes are TRBV6-2 or TRBV6-3 and TRBJ1-6; TRBD1 aligns across 9 bases. V dropped 5 bases and J dropped 9; count of bases not matched to a gene: 8. Looked up from germline, CDR1 is MNHEY and CDR2 is SVGEGT. This CDR3 region has 15 residues. This CDR3 is CASSRGTGNRSPLHF. The DNA for the CDR3 is TGTGCCAGCAGTCGAGGGACAGGGAATCGTTCACCCCTCCACTTT.

The table lists this clone with a count of one. The chain joins TRBV7-2 to TRBJ2-7; D unclear. The V and J ends lost 5 bases and 7 bases respectively, with 9 bases between them. This CDR3 is built from 11 residues. Germline lookup yields CDR1 SGHTA and CDR2 FQGNSA. CDR3 sequence: CASSPDLEQYF. The CDR3 DNA sequence: TGTGCCAGCAGCCCGGATTTGGAGCAGTACTTC.

This chain joins TRBV7-2 and TRBJ1-1; D is uncertain. The V and J ends lost 1 base and 2 bases respectively, with 14 bases between them. Looked up from germline, CDR1 is SGHTA and CDR2 is FQGNSA. There are 16 residues in the CDR3. The CDR3 spells CASSLGGVRQNTEAFF. CDR3 coding DNA: TGTGCCAGCAGCTTAGGAGGTGTCAGACAAAACACTGAAGCTTTCTTT.

V is TRBV5-1 and J is TRBJ1-5; 9 bases fit TRBD1. This CDR3 has 16 residues. Germline assignment: CDR1 SGHRS and CDR2 YFSETQ. V lost 0 bases to trimming and J lost 4 bases; unmatched junction nucleotides: 5. The CDR3 DNA reads TGCGCCAGCAGCTTGGAAGGGACAGGGTCGAATCAGCCCCAGCATTTT. Protein product: CASSLEGTGSNQPQHF. The whole variable domain, remainder taken from reference TRBV5-1 and TRBJ1-5, is KAGVTQTPRYLIKTRGQQVTLSCSPISGHRSVSWYQQTPGQGLQFLFEYFSETQRNKGNFPGRFSGRQFSNSRSEMNVSTLELGDSALYLCASSLEGTGSNQPQHFGDGTRLSIL.

For this clone: Other DNA sequences in the sample encode the same CDR3. This rearrangement joins TRBV12-3 or TRBV12-4 to TRBJ1-5, with D perhaps matching TRBD1 (5 bases). The CDR3 spans 13 residues. The V end was cut by 4 bases, the J end by 4 bases, with 8 bases between. DNA for the CDR3: TGTGCCAGCAGTTCCACAGGAAATCAGCCCCAGCATTTT. Its protein is CASSSTGNQPQHF.

J is TRBJ2-2 and V is TRBV19; TRBD2 matches at 8 bases. Trimming at V came to 6 bases and at J to 2 bases, leaving 8 bases not matched to a gene. This CDR3 comprises 16 residues. CDR1 is LNHDA, CDR2 SQIVND, per germline (reference sequence). CDR3 amino acids: CASSTGGRRNTGELFF. CDR3 coding DNA: TGTGCCAGTAGCACGGGGGGGCGCAGAAACACCGGGGAGCTGTTTTTT.